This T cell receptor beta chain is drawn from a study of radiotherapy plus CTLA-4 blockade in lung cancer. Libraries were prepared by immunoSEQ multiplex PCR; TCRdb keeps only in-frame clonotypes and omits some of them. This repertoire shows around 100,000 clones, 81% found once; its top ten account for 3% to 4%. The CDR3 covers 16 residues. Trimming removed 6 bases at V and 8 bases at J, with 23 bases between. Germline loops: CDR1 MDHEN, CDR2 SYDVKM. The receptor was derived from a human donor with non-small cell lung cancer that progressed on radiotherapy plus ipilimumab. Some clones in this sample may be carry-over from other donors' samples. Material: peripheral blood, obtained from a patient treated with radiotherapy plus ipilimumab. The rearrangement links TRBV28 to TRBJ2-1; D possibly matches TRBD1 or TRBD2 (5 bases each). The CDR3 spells CASSPFGDAPPYEQFF. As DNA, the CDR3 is TGTGCCAGCAGCCCATTTGGGGACGCTCCCCCATATGAGCAGTTCTTC.